The rows below give T cell receptor beta chains drawn from one sample of a study of blood T cell repertoires in COVID-19. Sequenced by immunoSEQ multiplex PCR; TCRdb stores in-frame clones only, minus some. Here the sample spans a few hundred thousand clones, more than 75% being singletons. The specimen was PBMCs or T cells enriched from blood (not recorded which). The source is a woman between 18 and 29 years old who had recovered from COVID-19. Each CDR3 is given with its conserved first and last residue. A D gene is named only where the DNA matches it firmly. Not all rows give a size; the values are once, few, many and, for expanded clones, a class.

>.|TRBV29-1|TRBJ1-1|.
CSVETEDTEAFF
TGCAGCGTTGAAACCGAGGACACTGAAGCTTTCTTT
>.|TRBV7-6|TRBJ1-4|TRBD1
CASSLRDRLLATNEKLFF
TGTGCCAGCAGCTTACGGGACAGGTTACTTGCAACTAATGAAAAACTGTTTTTT
>few|TRBV7-9|TRBJ1-5|TRBD1
CASSRTGAGTQHF
TGTGCCAGCAGCCGGACAGGGGCAGGGACCCAGCATTTT
>few|TRBV3-1/TRBV3-2|TRBJ1-1|.
CASSSRGGREAFF
TGTGCCAGCAGCTCTCGAGGGGGACGTGAAGCTTTCTTT
>.|TRBV7-2|TRBJ1-4|.
CASSRGYATNEKLFF
TGTGCCAGCAGCCGGGGGTACGCAACTAATGAAAAACTGTTTTTT
>.|TRBV11-1|TRBJ2-3|TRBD1
CASSLVLTGGADTQYF
TGTGCCAGCAGCTTAGTATTAACAGGGGGTGCAGATACGCAGTATTTT
>.|TRBV19|TRBJ1-4|.
CASKEVFGEKLFF
TGTGCCAGTAAGGAGGTTTTCGGCGAAAAACTGTTTTTT
>few|TRBV3-1/TRBV3-2|TRBJ1-1|.
CASTSRGNTEAFF
TGTGCCAGCACCTCTAGAGGGAACACTGAAGCTTTCTTT
>.|TRBV29-1|TRBJ2-1|.
CSVELDSSYNEQFF
TGCAGCGTTGAATTGGACAGCTCCTACAATGAGCAGTTCTTC
>.|TRBV7-3|TRBJ1-1|TRBD1
CASSLAGGEYRNTEAFF
TGTGCCAGCAGCTTAGCAGGGGGCGAATATCGTAACACTGAAGCTTTCTTT
>.|TRBV28|TRBJ2-7|.
CASRRFPYEQYF
TGTGCCAGCAGACGGTTCCCGTACGAGCAGTACTTC
>.|TRBV6-5|TRBJ1-1|.
CASSYTGRDTEAFF
TGTGCCAGCAGTTACACAGGGAGGGACACTGAAGCTTTCTTT
>.|TRBV6-5|TRBJ2-1|TRBD2
CASARLAGDDEQFF
TGTGCCAGCGCCAGACTAGCGGGGGACGATGAGCAGTTCTTC
>.|TRBV7-9|TRBJ2-1|TRBD2
CASRILSGGNNEQFF
TGTGCCAGCAGGATTCTTAGCGGGGGCAACAATGAGCAGTTCTTC
>.|TRBV5-1|TRBJ1-5|TRBD1
CASSTGTGNQPQHF
TGCGCCAGCAGCACAGGGACAGGCAATCAGCCCCAGCATTTT
>.|TRBV19|TRBJ1-3|.
CASSTTISGNTIYF
TGTGCCAGTAGTACCACTATCTCTGGAAACACCATATATTTT
>.|TRBV29-1|TRBJ1-1|.
CSVDRAVNTEAFF
TGCAGCGTTGACAGGGCGGTAAACACTGAAGCTTTCTTT
>.|TRBV5-5|TRBJ1-5|.
CASSSYSGNQPQHF
TGTGCCAGCAGCTCATACAGTGGCAATCAGCCCCAGCATTTT
>.|TRBV5-1|TRBJ1-5|.
CASSKGGDQPQHF
TGCGCCAGCAGCAAAGGGGGTGACCAGCCCCAGCATTTT
>.|TRBV19|TRBJ2-3|.
CASSRQQDTQYF
TGTGCCAGTAGTCGACAGCAGGATACGCAGTATTTT
>.|TRBV7-2|TRBJ1-6|.
CASSLAGARNSPLHF
TGTGCCAGCAGCTTAGCGGGGGCGAGGAATTCACCCCTCCACTTT
>.|TRBV7-2|TRBJ1-3|.
CASSLAGPGNTIYF
TGTGCCAGCAGCCTGGCGGGGCCAGGAAACACCATATATTTT
>.|TRBV7-2|TRBJ2-7|.
CASSSSGLEQYF
TGTGCCAGCAGCTCCTCGGGTCTCGAGCAGTACTTC
>.|TRBV25-1|TRBJ2-3|TRBD2
CASSDTPPRGEADTQYF
TGTGCCAGCAGTGATACCCCGCCGCGGGGGGAGGCAGATACGCAGTATTTT
>few|TRBV5-6|TRBJ1-2|.
CASSLGKTVYGYTF
TGTGCCAGCAGCTTGGGTAAAACAGTGTATGGCTACACCTTC
>once|TRBV10-3|TRBJ1-2|TRBD1
CAISRQGEDYGYTF
TGTGCCATCAGTCGACAGGGGGAAGACTATGGCTACACCTTC
>.|TRBV27|TRBJ1-5|TRBD1
CASSPTGTGVLNQPQHF
TGTGCCAGCAGTCCCACTGGGACAGGGGTTCTCAATCAGCCCCAGCATTTT